This T cell receptor (beta chain) appears in the sequencing data of a study of identical twins listed by TCRdb under 2016. Looking at the study overall: TCR alpha and beta repertoires from monozygotic twins, unrelated adults of various ages and cord blood were deep-sequenced to test whether fetal clonotypes persist. To rule out contamination, the twin experiments were replicated at different times with different library preparation protocols. Paper-wide results and their limitations: Compared with coincidental sharing between unrelated individuals, out-of-frame TCR alpha sequences shared between twins showed an excess of sequences with low generation probability. The excess sharing between twins in beta out-of-frame sequences was weaker because fewer shared sequences reduced the signal-to-noise ratio. Because the same donors could not be followed over many years, the conclusions relied on cross-sectional statistical analysis. Fewer insertions were carried by abundant cord blood beta clonotypes; a weaker similar trend was observed in young adult naive repertoires, while no such trend was observed in memory repertoires. Out-of-frame TCR alpha sharing in monozygotic twins was systematically underestimated by recombination models, whereas sharing between unrelated individuals was in agreement with the recombination models. Invariant T cells such as MAIT and iNKT could partly confound zero-insertion analyses, though diverse VJ usage argued against this for most clonotypes.

As to this clonotype: There is no known antigen for this receptor. Base qualities are missing; no much larger clone stands one base away.

Libraries were constructed by 5' RACE. Sequencing took place on an Illumina HiSeq 2000. Template switching introduced a universal primer binding site; the final cDNA contained a unique molecular identifier, enabling accurate counting of TCR cDNA molecules. Specific primers in the conserved constant-segment region were used to synthesize first-strand cDNA for TCR alpha and beta chains. To control for contamination, each cDNA library was double barcoded with a SMART-Mk sample barcode plus Illumina barcodes. TruSeq adapter sequences, together with Illumina sample barcodes, were added in two successive PCR steps. The TCR alpha and beta cDNA libraries were sequenced on the Illumina HiSeq platform using custom primers. Turning to the authors' computational methods: Unique molecular identifiers were extracted from raw reads with MiGEC, and CDR3 positions were determined with MiXCR. Recombination models were inferred per individual with the repgenHMM and IGoR tools using an EM algorithm. The analysis of shared clonotypes was done with the tcR package in R, with sharing normalized by the product of cloneset sizes. To study raw recombination free of thymic and clonal selection effects, out-of-frame nonproductive sequences were analyzed. The public sequencing data were trimmed at Q25 with fastp and processed into clonotypes with MiXCR by TCRdb, which kept only in-frame beta chains. Duplicate CDR3 protein sequences are folded into a single record with the most common DNA and genes. The V and J calls follow TCRdb's processing rather than the paper's. This sample holds about 530,000 distinct CDR3 sequences; about 16% were observed only once. Of the sample, roughly 0.46% falls within the top ten clones.

V and J lose 11 bases and 5 bases, and a span of 18 bases separates them. Taken from cysteine to phenylalanine, the CDR3 has 13 residues. Of all the DNA, just the CDR3 is kept, 39 bases in frame from base 1. The germline V gene encodes CDR1 SNHLY and CDR2 FYNNEI. Only healthy Caucasian donors were included. The twin cohort consisted of three pairs of female monozygotic twins, all aged roughly 18 to 29 years. Positive isolation kits from Invitrogen were used to isolate CD4+ and CD8+ T cell populations. The same data also contributed to another study, on yellow fever vaccine responses in identical twins. Per the second study: According to the authors, in identical twins the way T cells responded to vaccination appeared partly convergent and partly personalized. The study precisely tracked vaccine-responding T cell clones in identical twins.

Material for sequencing was CD4+ T cells sorted from blood. The rearranged segments are TRBV2 and TRBJ2-5; the D region possibly corresponds to TRBD2 (6 bases align). This sequence was found in a woman between 18 and 29 years old in good health. Here the CDR3 is given as CAGQREQIETQYF. The bases are TGTGCCGGCCAACGGGAGCAGATTGAGACCCAGTACTTC.